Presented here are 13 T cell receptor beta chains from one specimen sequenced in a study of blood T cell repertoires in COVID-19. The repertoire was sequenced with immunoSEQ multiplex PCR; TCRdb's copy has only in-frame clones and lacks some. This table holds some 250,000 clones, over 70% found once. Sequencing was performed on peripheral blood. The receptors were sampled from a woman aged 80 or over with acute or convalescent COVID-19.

CDR3 sequence (DNA): TGTGCCAGCAGAGGGACAGGGGAGGGCTATGGCTACACCTTC. Protein product: CASRGTGEGYGYTF. The chain carries TRBV25-1 and TRBJ1-2; 10 bases fit TRBD1. The V and J ends lost 6 bases and 4 bases, in that order; junction bases with no gene match: 5. This CDR3 has 14 residues. Germline CDR1 reads MGHDK; CDR2 reads SYGVNS.

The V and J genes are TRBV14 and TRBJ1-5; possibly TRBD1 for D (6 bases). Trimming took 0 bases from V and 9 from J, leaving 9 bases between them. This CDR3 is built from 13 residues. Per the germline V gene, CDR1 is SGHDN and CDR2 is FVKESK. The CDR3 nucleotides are TGTGCCAGCAGCCAAGATGGGGGCACGCCCCAGCATTTT. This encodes CASSQDGGTPQHF.

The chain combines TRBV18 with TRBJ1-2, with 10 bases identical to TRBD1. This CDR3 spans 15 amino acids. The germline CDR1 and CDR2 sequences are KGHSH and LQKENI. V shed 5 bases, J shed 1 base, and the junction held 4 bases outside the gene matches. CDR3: CASSDGTGVNYGYTF. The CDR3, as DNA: TGTGCCAGCTCAGATGGGACAGGGGTTAACTATGGCTACACCTTC. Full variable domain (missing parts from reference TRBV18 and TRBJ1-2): NAGVMQNPRHLVRRRGQEARLRCSPMKGHSHVYWYRQLPEEGLKFMVYLQKENIIDESGMPKERFSAEFPKEGPSILRIQQVVRGDSAAYFCASSDGTGVNYGYTFGSGTRLTVV.

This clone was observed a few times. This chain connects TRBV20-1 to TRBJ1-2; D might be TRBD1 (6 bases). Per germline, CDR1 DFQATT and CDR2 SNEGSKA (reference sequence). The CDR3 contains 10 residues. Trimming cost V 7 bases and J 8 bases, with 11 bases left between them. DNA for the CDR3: TGCAGTGTACAGGGCGGGGGCTACACCTTC. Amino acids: CSVQGGGYTF.

The CDR3 DNA is TGTGCCAGTAGTATGGGTTGGACAGCCCCCTATGGCTACACCTTC. Translation gives CASSMGWTAPYGYTF. V usage is TRBV19 and J usage is TRBJ1-2, with D possibly matching TRBD1 (6 bases). This CDR3 region has 15 residues. Germline CDR1 and CDR2: LNHDA and SQIVND (reference sequence). Trimming took off 3 bases at V and 4 bases at J, with 15 bases between the two ends.

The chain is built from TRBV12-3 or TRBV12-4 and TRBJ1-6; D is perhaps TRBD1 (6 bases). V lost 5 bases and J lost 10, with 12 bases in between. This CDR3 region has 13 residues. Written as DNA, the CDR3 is TGTGCCAGCAGTCCCAGACAGGTCTCACCCCTCCACTTT. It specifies CASSPRQVSPLHF.

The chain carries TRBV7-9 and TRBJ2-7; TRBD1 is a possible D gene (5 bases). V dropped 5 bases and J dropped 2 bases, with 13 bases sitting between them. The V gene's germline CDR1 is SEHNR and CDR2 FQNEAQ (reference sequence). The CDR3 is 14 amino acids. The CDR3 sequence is CASSPSDRAYEQYF. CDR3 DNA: TGTGCCAGCAGCCCAAGCGACAGAGCCTACGAGCAGTACTTC.

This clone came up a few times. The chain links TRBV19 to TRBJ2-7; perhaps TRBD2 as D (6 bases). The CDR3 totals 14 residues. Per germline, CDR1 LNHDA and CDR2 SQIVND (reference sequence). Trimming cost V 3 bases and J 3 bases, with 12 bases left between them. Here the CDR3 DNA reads TGTGCCAGTAGTATTGTCTGGGGGGACTACGAGCAGTACTTC. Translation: CASSIVWGDYEQYF.

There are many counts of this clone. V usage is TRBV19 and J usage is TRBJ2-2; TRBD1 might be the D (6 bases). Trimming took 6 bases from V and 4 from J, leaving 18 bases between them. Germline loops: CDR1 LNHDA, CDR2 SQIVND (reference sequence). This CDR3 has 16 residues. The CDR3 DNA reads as TGTGCCAGTAGGTTGGACAGCGGCACGACCACCGGGGAGCTGTTTTTT. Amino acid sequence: CASRLDSGTTTGELFF.

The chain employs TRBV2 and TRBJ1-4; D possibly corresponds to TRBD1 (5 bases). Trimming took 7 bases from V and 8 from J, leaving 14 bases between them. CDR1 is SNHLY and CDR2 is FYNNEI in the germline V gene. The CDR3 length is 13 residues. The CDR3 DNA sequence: TGTGCCAGCACGTCCCAGGGATACGAAAAACTGTTTTTT. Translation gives CASTSQGYEKLFF.

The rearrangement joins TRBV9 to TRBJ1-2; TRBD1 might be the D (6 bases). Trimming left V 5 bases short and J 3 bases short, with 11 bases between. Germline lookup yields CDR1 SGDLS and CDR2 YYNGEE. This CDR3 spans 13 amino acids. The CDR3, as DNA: TGTGCCAGCAGTACAGGGACACACTATGGCTACACCTTC. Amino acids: CASSTGTHYGYTF.

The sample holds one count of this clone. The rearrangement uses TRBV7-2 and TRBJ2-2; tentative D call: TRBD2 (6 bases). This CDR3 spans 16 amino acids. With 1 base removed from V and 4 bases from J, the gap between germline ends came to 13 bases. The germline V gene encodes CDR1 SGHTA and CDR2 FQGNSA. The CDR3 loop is CASSLVVLEGTGELFF. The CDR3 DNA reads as TGTGCCAGCAGCTTAGTGGTCCTGGAGGGCACCGGGGAGCTGTTTTTT.

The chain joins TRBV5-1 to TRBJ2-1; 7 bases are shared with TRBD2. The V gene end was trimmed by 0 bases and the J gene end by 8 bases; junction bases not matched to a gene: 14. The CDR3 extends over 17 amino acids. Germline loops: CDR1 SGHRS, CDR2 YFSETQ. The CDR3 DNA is TGCGCCAGCAGCTTGGGGATGGACTCTAGCGGCGGGGATGAGCAGTTCTTC. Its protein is CASSLGMDSSGGDEQFF.